This T cell receptor (beta chain) was identified during a study of Graves' ophthalmopathy and Graves' hyperthyroidism. Overall study context: Hyperthyroidism was considered stable when no ophthalmopathy appeared within 18 months of follow-up.

Uncontrolled infections, pregnancy, lactation or other autoimmune diseases led to patient exclusion. Findings and limits, study-wide: Progression of ophthalmopathy was predicted by the model with approximately 71% sensitivity and around 72% specificity.

A few counts support this clonotype. Its antigen is unknown. The authors amplified TCR beta CDR3 regions from RNA transcripts. The library came from an HTBI-primed first-round RT-PCR and a second-round multiplex PCR. TCRdb reanalysed the multiplex PCR reads using MiXCR and keeps one entry per CDR3 protein. The data contain over a million distinct CDR3 sequences, about 35% of them singletons. The sample consisted of peripheral blood or thyroid tissue (not recorded which). This TCR came from an adult man with Graves' hyperthyroidism.

CDR3 region: CASSSWTSSYEQYF. DNA for the CDR3: TGTGCCAGCAGCTCCTGGACTAGCTCCTACGAGCAGTACTTC. This sequence joins TRBV7-9 and TRBJ2-7; 7 bases map to TRBD2. J gave up 0 bases and V 4 bases, and 3 bases lay outside the gene matches. This CDR3 has 14 amino acids. CDR1 SEHNR and CDR2 FQNEAQ come from the germline V gene (reference sequence).